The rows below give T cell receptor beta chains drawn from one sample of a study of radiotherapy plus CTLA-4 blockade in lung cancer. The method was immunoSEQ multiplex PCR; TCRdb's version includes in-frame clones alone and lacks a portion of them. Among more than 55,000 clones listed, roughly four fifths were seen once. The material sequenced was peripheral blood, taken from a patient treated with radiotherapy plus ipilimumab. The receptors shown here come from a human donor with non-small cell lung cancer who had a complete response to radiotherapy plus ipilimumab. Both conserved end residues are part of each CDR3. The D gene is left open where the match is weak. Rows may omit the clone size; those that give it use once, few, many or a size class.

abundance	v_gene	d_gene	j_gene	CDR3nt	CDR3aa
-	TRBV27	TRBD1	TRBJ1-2	TGTGCCAGCAGTTTAAAAGGGGGCGGCTATGGCTACACCTTC	CASSLKGGGYGYTF
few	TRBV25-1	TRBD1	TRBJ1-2	TGTGCCAGCAGGGAGGACAGGGGCTATGGCTACACCTTC	CASREDRGYGYTF
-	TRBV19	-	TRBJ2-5	TGTGCCAGTAGAAGCGACGGTGGAGAAGAGACCCAGTACTTC	CASRSDGGEETQYF
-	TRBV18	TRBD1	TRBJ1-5	TGTGCCAGCTCACCTATGGACAGGAATAGCAATCAGCCCCAGCATTTT	CASSPMDRNSNQPQHF
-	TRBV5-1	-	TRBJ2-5	TGCGCCAGCAGCTCACAGGGAGGGGAGACCCAGTACTTC	CASSSQGGETQYF
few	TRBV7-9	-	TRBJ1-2	TGTGCCAGCAGCTTAGGAGGAAATAACTATGGCTACACCTTC	CASSLGGNNYGYTF
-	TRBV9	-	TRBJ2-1	TGTGCCAGCAGCCCCGTGCGGGGTGAGCAGTTCTTC	CASSPVRGEQFF
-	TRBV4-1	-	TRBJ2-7	TGCGCCAGCAGCCACCCAGGGTACGAGCAGTACTTC	CASSHPGYEQYF
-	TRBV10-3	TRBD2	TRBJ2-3	TGTGCCATCAGTGAAATTTCTATGGCTAGCGGAGGGGCAGATACGCAGTATTTT	CAISEISMASGGADTQYF
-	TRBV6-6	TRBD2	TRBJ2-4	TGTGCCAGCAGTCCTCAGCGGGATCTGGCCAAAAACATTCAGTACTTC	CASSPQRDLAKNIQYF
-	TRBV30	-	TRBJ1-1	TGTGCCTGGAGTGGGACACCCAGCTTTTCTGAAGCTTTCTTT	CAWSGTPSFSEAFF
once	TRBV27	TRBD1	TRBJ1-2	TGTGCCAGCAGTATCCTACAGGGGACTTTCTATGGCTACACCTTC	CASSILQGTFYGYTF
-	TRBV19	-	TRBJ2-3	TGTGCCAGTAGTATCGACAGTGGAACGCAGTATTTT	CASSIDSGTQYF
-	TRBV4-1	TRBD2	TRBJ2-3	TGCGCCAGCAGCCAAGATAGGAGCGGGGCAACAGATACGCAGTATTTT	CASSQDRSGATDTQYF
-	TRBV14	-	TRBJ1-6	TGTGCCAGCAGCCATACAGGGAATAATTCACCCCTCCACTTT	CASSHTGNNSPLHF
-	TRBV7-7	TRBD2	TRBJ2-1	TGTGCTAGCAGCTTAGCGCTCGGACTAGCTGGGTTCAATGAGCAGTTCTTC	CASSLALGLAGFNEQFF
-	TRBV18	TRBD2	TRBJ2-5	TGTGCCAGCTCACCGACTAGCGGGGGGGCAGAGACCCAGTACTTC	CASSPTSGGAETQYF
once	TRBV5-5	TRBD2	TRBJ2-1	TGTGCCAGCAGCTCCGGACTAGCGGGGATCAATGAGCAGTTCTTC	CASSSGLAGINEQFF
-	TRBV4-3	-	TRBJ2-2	TGCGCCAGCAGCCCAGGGGCCACGAGGACCGGGGAGCTGTTTTTT	CASSPGATRTGELFF
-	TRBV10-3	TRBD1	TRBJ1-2	TGTGCCATCAGTCCGGGACAGGGGCCATGGGGCTACACCTTC	CAISPGQGPWGYTF
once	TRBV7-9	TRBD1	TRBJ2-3	TGTGCCAGCAGCTCTGTAACAGGGGCAGATACGCAGTATTTT	CASSSVTGADTQYF
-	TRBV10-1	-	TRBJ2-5	TGCGCCAGCAGTGACCGGGTGTCCCAAGAGACCCAGTACTTC	CASSDRVSQETQYF
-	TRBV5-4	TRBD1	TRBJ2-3	TGTGCCAGCAGCGCTCGGGACAGGGGTGGCACAGATACGCAGTATTTT	CASSARDRGGTDTQYF
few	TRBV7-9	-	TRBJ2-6	TGTGCCAGCAGCCCAGTGGTGGGGCAGAGAGGCTCTGGGGCCAACGTCCTGACTTTC	CASSPVVGQRGSGANVLTF
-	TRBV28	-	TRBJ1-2	TGTGCCAGCAGTTCCGAGTTTCAGGGTGGCTACACCTTC	CASSSEFQGGYTF
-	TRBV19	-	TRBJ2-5	TGTGCCAGTAGTATAGGGCCCAGGGGCCCCAAGACCCAGTACTTC	CASSIGPRGPKTQYF
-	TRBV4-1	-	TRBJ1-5	TGCGCCAGCAGCCATAGCGGGCCGCCCGTCAATCAGCCCCAGCATTTT	CASSHSGPPVNQPQHF
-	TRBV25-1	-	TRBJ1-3	TGTGCCAGCAGTGACTCAGGGGAACCCATATATTTT	CASSDSGEPIYF
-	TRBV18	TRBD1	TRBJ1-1	TGTGCCAGCTCAGTAACAGGGGGCGAGGACACTGAAGCTTTCTTT	CASSVTGGEDTEAFF
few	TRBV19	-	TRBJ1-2	TGTGCCAGTAGCCCCGTACAGGGAGCCAGGGGATTCTATGGCTACACCTTC	CASSPVQGARGFYGYTF
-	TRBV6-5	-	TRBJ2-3	TGTGCCAGCACGCAGGGAGATACGCAGTATTTT	CASTQGDTQYF
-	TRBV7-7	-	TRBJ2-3	TGTGCTAGCGCAACAGGGCCTAGCACAGATACGCAGTATTTT	CASATGPSTDTQYF
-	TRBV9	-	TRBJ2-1	TGTGCCAGCAGCACCCGGGACTCCTTAGGGAATGAGCAGTTCTTC	CASSTRDSLGNEQFF
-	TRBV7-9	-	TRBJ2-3	TGTGCCAGCAGCTTAGTAACAGGCACAGATACGCAGTATTTT	CASSLVTGTDTQYF
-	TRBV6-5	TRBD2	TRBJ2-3	TGTGCCAGCAGTTACTCGGGGGGACTAGGGGTTACGCAGTATTTT	CASSYSGGLGVTQYF
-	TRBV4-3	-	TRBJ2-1	TGCGCCAGCAGCCAAGATAGATTCTCCGGACTCGGGTTCTTC	CASSQDRFSGLGFF
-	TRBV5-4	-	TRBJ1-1	TGTGCCAGCAGCTTGGATCCAGGGATGAACACTGAAGCTTTCTTT	CASSLDPGMNTEAFF
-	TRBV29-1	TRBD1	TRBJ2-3	TGCAGCGTTGACACAGGGGGCTTTAGCACAGATACGCAGTATTTT	CSVDTGGFSTDTQYF
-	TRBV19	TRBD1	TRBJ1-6	TGTGCCAGTAGTATCTCGGGACAGGGTCGCAATTCACCCCTCCACTTT	CASSISGQGRNSPLHF
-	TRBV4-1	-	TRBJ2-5	TGCGCCAGCAGCCAATCCCGGACTGTCCAAGAGACCCAGTACTTC	CASSQSRTVQETQYF
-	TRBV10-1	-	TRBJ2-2	TGCGCCAGCAGTGAGTCGCCGGTAGCCGGGGAGCTGTTTTTT	CASSESPVAGELFF
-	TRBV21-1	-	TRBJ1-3	TGTGCCGGACGTAGGGGCCCCCCTGGAAACACCATATATTTT	CAGRRGPPGNTIYF
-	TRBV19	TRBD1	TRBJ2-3	TGTGCCAGTAGTAGAGACAGGGACACAGATACGCAGTATTTT	CASSRDRDTDTQYF
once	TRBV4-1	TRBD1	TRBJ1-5	TGCGCCAGCACCAAGACAGGGACCGGGCCGGAGCCCCAGCATTTT	CASTKTGTGPEPQHF
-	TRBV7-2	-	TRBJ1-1	TGTGCCAGCAGCTTCCGGGAGGGGGATGAAGCTTTCTTT	CASSFREGDEAFF
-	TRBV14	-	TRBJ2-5	TGTGCCAGCAGCCGATCAAGAGGACTTGAGGAGACCCAGTACTTC	CASSRSRGLEETQYF
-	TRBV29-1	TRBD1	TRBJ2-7	TGCAGCGGGGGACAGGGGAACTACGAGCAGTACTTC	CSGGQGNYEQYF
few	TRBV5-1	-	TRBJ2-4	TGCGCCAGCAGCTTGGAGGCAGGGAAGGCCATTCAGTACTTC	CASSLEAGKAIQYF
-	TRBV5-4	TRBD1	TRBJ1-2	TGTGCCAGCAGCTTGGCTGGACAGGGGGCCTATGGCTACACCTTC	CASSLAGQGAYGYTF
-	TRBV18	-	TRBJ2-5	TGTGCCAGCTCAGCCTCGACAAGACAAGAGACCCAGTACTTC	CASSASTRQETQYF
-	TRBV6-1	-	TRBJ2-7	TGTGCCAGCAGTGCTGGACAGACCTACGAGCAGTACTTC	CASSAGQTYEQYF
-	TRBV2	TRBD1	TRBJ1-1	TGTGCCAGCAGTTGGACAGGGATTGAAGCTTTCTTT	CASSWTGIEAFF
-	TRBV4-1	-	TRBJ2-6	TGCGCCAGCAGCCCCAGACAGGCGAGAACTCTCTCTGGGGCCAACGTCCTGACTTTC	CASSPRQARTLSGANVLTF
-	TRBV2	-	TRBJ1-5	TGTGCCAGCAGTCAGAGGACAGTTTCTAGCAATCAGCCCCAGCATTTT	CASSQRTVSSNQPQHF
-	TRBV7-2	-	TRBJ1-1	TGTGCCAGCACCCTAGGGGCGAACACTGAAGCTTTCTTT	CASTLGANTEAFF
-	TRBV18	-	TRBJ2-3	TGTGCCAGCTCACCGGGTCAGGGTAAAGCAGATACGCAGTATTTT	CASSPGQGKADTQYF
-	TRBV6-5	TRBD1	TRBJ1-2	TGTGCCAGCAGTCGACAGGGGAAGTCGAACTATGGCTACACCTTC	CASSRQGKSNYGYTF
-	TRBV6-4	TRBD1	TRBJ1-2	TGTGCCAGCAGCCGACAGGGAGCCTTCTATGGCTACACCTTC	CASSRQGAFYGYTF
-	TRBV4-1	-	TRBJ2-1	TGCGCCAGCAGCCAAGGGGCCAGGGGTGGGGTTGAGCAGTTCTTC	CASSQGARGGVEQFF
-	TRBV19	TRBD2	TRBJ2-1	TGTGCCAGTAGTCCCGGACTAGCGGGGGGTTTCTACAATGAGCAGTTCTTC	CASSPGLAGGFYNEQFF